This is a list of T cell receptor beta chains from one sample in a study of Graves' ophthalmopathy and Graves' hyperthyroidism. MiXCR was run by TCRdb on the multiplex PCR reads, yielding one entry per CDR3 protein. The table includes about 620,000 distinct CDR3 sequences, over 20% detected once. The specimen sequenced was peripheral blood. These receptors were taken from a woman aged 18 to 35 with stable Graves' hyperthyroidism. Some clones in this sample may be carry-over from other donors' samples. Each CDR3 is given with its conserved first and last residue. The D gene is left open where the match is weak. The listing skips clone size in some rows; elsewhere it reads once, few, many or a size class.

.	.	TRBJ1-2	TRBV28	CASTPEPGQSGYGYTF	TGTGCCAGCACCCCCGAGCCCGGGCAGAGCGGCTATGGCTACACCTTC
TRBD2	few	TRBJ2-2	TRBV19	CASSWGLAGVTGELFF	TGTGCCAGTTCCTGGGGACTAGCGGGAGTCACCGGGGAGCTGTTTTTT
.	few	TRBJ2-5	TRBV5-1	CASGTGAGVETQYF	TGCGCCAGCGGAACGGGAGCCGGCGTAGAGACCCAGTACTTC
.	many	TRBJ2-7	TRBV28	CASSPAGIEQYF	TGTGCCAGCAGCCCCGCGGGGATCGAGCAGTACTTC
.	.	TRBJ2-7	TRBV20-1	CSAPGILDEQYF	TGCAGTGCTCCCGGGATTCTCGACGAGCAGTACTTC
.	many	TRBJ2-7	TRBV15	CATSREFGSLSSYEQYF	TGTGCCACCAGCAGAGAGTTCGGCAGTCTGAGCTCCTACGAGCAGTACTTC
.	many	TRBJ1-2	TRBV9	CASSVATGTVGEIYSYGYTF	TGTGCCAGCAGCGTAGCTACGGGAACAGTCGGGGAAATTTACTCCTATGGCTACACCTTC
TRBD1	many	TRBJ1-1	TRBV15	CATSRSGTGGEAFF	TGTGCCACCAGCAGATCCGGGACAGGGGGTGAAGCTTTCTTT
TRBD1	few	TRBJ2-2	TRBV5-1	CASSPRRDSHSTGELFF	TGCGCCAGCAGCCCGAGAAGGGACAGCCATTCCACCGGGGAGCTGTTTTTT
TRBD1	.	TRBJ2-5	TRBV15	CATSTTGAETQYF	TGTGCCACCAGCACCACAGGGGCCGAGACCCAGTACTTC
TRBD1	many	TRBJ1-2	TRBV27	CASSLSQGGSYGYTF	TGTGCCAGCAGTTTATCCCAGGGGGGTAGCTATGGCTACACCTTC
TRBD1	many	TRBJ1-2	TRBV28	CASSQGVYGYTF	TGTGCCAGCAGTCAGGGGGTCTATGGCTACACCTTC
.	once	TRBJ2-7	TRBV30	CAWTRRGPGEQYF	TGTGCCTGGACCCGAAGGGGACCGGGTGAGCAGTACTTC
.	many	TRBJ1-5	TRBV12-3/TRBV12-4	CASREDSNQPQHF	TGTGCCAGCAGAGAGGACAGCAATCAGCCCCAGCATTTT
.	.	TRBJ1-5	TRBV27	CASSFAGLSNQPQHF	TGTGCCAGCAGTTTCGCGGGGCTTAGCAATCAGCCCCAGCATTTT
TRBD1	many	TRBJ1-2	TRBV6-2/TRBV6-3	CASSLFPGQVAYGYTF	TGTGCCAGCAGTTTGTTCCCCGGACAGGTCGCTTATGGCTACACCTTC
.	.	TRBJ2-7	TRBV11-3	CASSLVGGPRSSYEQYF	TGTGCCAGCAGCTTAGTGGGTGGGCCAAGAAGCTCCTACGAGCAGTACTTC
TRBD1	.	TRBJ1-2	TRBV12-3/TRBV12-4	CASRGGDSPDGYTF	TGTGCCAGCAGGGGGGGGGACAGCCCGGACGGCTACACCTTC
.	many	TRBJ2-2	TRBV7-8	CASSSRPVQGRNTGELFF	TGTGCCAGCAGCTCTCGCCCGGTACAGGGAAGAAACACCGGGGAGCTGTTTTTT
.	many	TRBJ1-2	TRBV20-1	CSARDLGGGHVYGYTF	TGCAGTGCTAGAGATTTAGGTGGGGGGCATGTCTATGGCTACACCTTC
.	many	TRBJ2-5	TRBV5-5	CASNNRRGQETQYF	TGTGCCAGCAACAACCGGAGAGGGCAAGAGACCCAGTACTTC
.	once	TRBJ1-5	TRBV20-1	CSALGTPKGPQHF	TGCAGTGCTCTAGGCACCCCCAAGGGACCCCAGCATTTT
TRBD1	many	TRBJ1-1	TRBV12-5	CASGLVPPGTGPATEAFF	TGTGCTAGTGGTTTGGTACCCCCAGGGACAGGGCCCGCCACTGAAGCTTTCTTT
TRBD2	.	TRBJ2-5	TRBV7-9	CASSASGGIQETQYF	TGTGCCAGCAGCGCTAGCGGGGGGATCCAAGAGACCCAGTACTTC
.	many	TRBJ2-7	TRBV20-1	CSAVGGGMSNEQYF	TGCAGTGCAGTCGGTGGCGGGATGTCTAACGAGCAGTACTTC
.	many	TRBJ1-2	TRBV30	CAWAGDSDGYTF	TGTGCCTGGGCAGGGGATTCGGATGGCTACACCTTC
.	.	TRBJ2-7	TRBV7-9	CASSLMAGTVEQYF	TGTGCCAGCAGCTTAATGGCGGGAACGGTCGAGCAGTACTTC
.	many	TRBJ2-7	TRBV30	CAATLGGYEQYF	TGTGCCGCAACTCTAGGGGGATACGAGCAGTACTTC
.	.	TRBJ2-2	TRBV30	CAWSEENTGELFF	TGTGCCTGGAGTGAAGAAAACACCGGGGAGCTGTTTTTT